This TCR beta chain was retrieved from a study of T cell changes during pregnancy in multiple sclerosis. Unmatched junction bases numbered 14, after V lost 2 bases and J lost 4 bases. Germline V gene sequence: CDR1 MNHEY, CDR2 SMNVEV (reference sequence). The CDR3 extends over 18 amino acids. The repertoire was sequenced with immunoSEQ multiplex PCR; TCRdb's copy has only in-frame clones and lacks some. The table shows approximately 20,000 clones, with about 84% occurring only once. The sequence derives from a female donor with multiple sclerosis, enrolled in a pregnancy study. The starting material was CD8+ T cells from peripheral blood mononuclear cells, obtained before pregnancy. V usage is TRBV27 and J usage is TRBJ1-2; 9 bases align to TRBD1. Here the CDR3 reads CASSLTQTGTGYPYGYTF. The CDR3 DNA sequence: TGTGCCAGCAGTTTAACTCAGACCGGGACAGGGTACCCCTATGGCTACACCTTC.